These T cell receptor beta chains were read from a single sample in a study of cytomegalovirus exposure and HLA in healthy donors. Repertoires were generated with immunoSEQ multiplex PCR, while TCRdb's copy carries only in-frame clones and drops some. The table includes some 120,000 clones, over 70% detected once. The sequenced sample was PBMCs. These receptors all come from a man aged 25-40 years in good health and CMV-seronegative. CDR3s leave out the opening cysteine and the closing phenylalanine or tryptophan.

TRBV19,TRBJ2-5,ASSIPGRGGETQY
TRBV12-5,TRBJ2-2,ASGLGRGFMGGELF
TRBV5-5,TRBJ1-4,ASSSWLESTNEKLF
TRBV30,TRBJ2-7,AWSRLAGSGEQY
TRBV11-2,TRBJ1-1,ASNGDDTEAF
TRBV6-5,TRBJ1-4,ASKITGAYEKLF
TRBV5-4,TRBJ2-4,ASSLENYIQY
TRBV7-9,TRBJ2-4,ASSRDTVSLAKNIQY
TRBV5-1,TRBJ2-5,ASRLQETQY
TRBV9,TRBJ1-3,ASSVEGQGTGNTIY
TRBV5-4,TRBJ2-1,ASSEWRAYYNEQF
TRBV4-3,TRBJ1-2,ASSQGQGYGYT
TRBV18,TRBJ2-2,ASSPRDRGRSQSGELF
TRBV6-5,TRBJ1-5,ASSYSGTGVGQPQH
TRBV6-5,TRBJ1-5,ASRPGQGRSPQH
TRBV7-9,TRBJ1-1,ASSLKGGLRNTEAF
TRBV18,TRBJ2-3,ASSPAGRRDYGTQY
TRBV4-1,TRBJ1-3,ASSQSRSGNTIY
TRBV5-4,TRBJ2-1,ASSPVRPGNNEQF
TRBV6-5,TRBJ1-4,ASKISVTNEKLF
TRBV7-2,TRBJ2-7,ASSLALWAEQY
TRBV9,TRBJ2-2,ASSVYSNTGELF
TRBV6-6,TRBJ1-6,ASSYTAPWSPLH
TRBV7-3,TRBJ1-1,ASSLGRVRTEAF
TRBV28,TRBJ1-1,AISGATEAF
TRBV19,TRBJ2-7,ASNSGTSSYEQY
TRBV6-6,TRBJ1-1,ASSYVAGVTEAF
TRBV28,TRBJ1-5,ASTPGMGRQPQH
TRBV5-1,TRBJ2-1,ASSLGGTSGLNEQF
TRBV9,TRBJ1-6,ASSVRDSYNSPLH
TRBV28,TRBJ1-3,ASTIRGFGNTIY
TRBV9,TRBJ2-7,ASSVSWSTYEQY
TRBV12-5,TRBJ2-1,ARGSSGRVYNEQF